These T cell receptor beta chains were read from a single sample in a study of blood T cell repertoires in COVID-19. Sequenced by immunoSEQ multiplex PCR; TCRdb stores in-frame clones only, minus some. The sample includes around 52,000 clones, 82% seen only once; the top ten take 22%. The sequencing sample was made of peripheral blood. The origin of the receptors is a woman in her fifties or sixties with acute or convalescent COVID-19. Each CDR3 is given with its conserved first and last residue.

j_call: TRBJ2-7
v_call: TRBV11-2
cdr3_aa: CASSPGTIMGHEQYF

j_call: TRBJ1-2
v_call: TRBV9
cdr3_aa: CASSVAQGPYGYTF

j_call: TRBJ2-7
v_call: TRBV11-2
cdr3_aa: CASSFSPGGTYEQYF

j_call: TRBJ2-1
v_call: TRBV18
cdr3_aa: CASSPGQNNEQFF

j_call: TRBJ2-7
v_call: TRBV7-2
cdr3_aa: CASSPDSPYEQYF

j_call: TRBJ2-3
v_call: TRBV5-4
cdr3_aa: CASSRTAHTQYF

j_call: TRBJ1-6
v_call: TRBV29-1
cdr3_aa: CSVRTGDNSPLHF

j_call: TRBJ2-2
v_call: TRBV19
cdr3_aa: CARCPGTGELFF

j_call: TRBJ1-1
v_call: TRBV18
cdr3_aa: CASSPPQDTEAFF

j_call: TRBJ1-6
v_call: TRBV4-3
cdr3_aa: CASSQDMSSYNSPLHF

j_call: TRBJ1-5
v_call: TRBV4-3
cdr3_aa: CASSQGPGQPQHF

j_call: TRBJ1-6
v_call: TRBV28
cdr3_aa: CASTRTVYNSPLHF

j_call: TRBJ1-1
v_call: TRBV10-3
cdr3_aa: CAISELGSTEAFF

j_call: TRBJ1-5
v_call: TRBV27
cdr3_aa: CASSLSPAGQPQHF

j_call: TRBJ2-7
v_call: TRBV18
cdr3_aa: CASSSGQGLDDEQYF

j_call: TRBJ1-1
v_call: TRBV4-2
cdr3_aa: CASSQGRQGGNTEAFF

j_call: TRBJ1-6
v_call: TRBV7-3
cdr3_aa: CASSLGTESSSPLHF

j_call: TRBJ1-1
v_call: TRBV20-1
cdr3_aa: CSARAGTEAFF

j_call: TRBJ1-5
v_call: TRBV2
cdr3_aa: CASSVQAGWYQPQHF

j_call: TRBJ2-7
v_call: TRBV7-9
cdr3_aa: CASSNGRQSSYEQYF

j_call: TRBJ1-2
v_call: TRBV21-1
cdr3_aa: CASSPIRQPFGYGYTF

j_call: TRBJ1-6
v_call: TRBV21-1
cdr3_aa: CASSKESKGRSSPLHF